This T cell receptor (beta chain) was documented in a study of cytomegalovirus exposure and HLA in healthy donors. Whole-study results and caveats: Both high specificity and high sensitivity reportedly marked the classifier's diagnosis of cytomegalovirus status. CMV antigen specificity was confirmed in vitro for a few CMV-associated chains. In the 120 validation repertoires, 85% to 95% of cluster scores exceeded 0, per a later analysis.

The germline gives CDR1 MNHNS, CDR2 SASEGT. The CDR3 is made up of 15 amino acids. Trimming at V came to 4 bases and at J to 9 bases, leaving 9 bases not matched to a gene. Repertoires were generated with immunoSEQ multiplex PCR, while TCRdb's copy carries only in-frame clones and drops some. Found here are more than 95,000 clones, 86% of them singletons; the top ten hold under 4.5%. While the first cohort had 500 to 700 subjects, the donors belonged to the separate validation cohort of 100 to 150 subjects. A note on this clone: Its antigen remains unknown.

This receptor was taken from a woman aged 18-35 years in good health and CMV-seropositive. The chain links TRBV6-1 to TRBJ2-1; 10 bases align to TRBD2. The sequencing input was PBMCs. The CDR3 loop is CASSAQRGGEGEQFF. CDR3 coding DNA: TGTGCCAGCAGTGCCCAGCGGGGGGGCGAGGGTGAGCAGTTCTTC.